The 32 T cell receptor beta chains given below trace back to one sample, sequenced in a study of tumor-infiltrating lymphocytes in oesophageal squamous cell carcinoma. Each CDR3 protein is one row after TCRdb ran MiXCR on the PCR reads. The sample consists of about 20,000 distinct CDR3 sequences, around 41% of them appearing once. Sample: normal esophageal tissue next to the tumor. The receptors were sampled from a male donor with esophageal squamous cell carcinoma.

CDR3 amino acids: CASSQGTDTQYF. In DNA, the CDR3 is TGTGCCAGCAGCCAAGGCACAGATACGCAGTATTTT. The rearrangement uses TRBV2 and TRBJ2-3; D uncertain. V was shortened by 6 bases and J by 1 base, with 5 bases between the two germline ends. The germline V gene encodes CDR1 SNHLY and CDR2 FYNNEI. CDR3 length equals 12 residues. Supplemented by reference TRBV2 and TRBJ2-3, the full variable domain reads EPEVTQTPSHQVTQMGQEVILRCVPISNHLYFYWYRQILGQKVEFLVSFYNNEISEKSEIFDDQFSVERPDGSNFTLKIRSTKLEDSAMYFCASSQGTDTQYFGPGTRLTVL.

The chain recombines TRBV28 with TRBJ2-1; no clear D gene. TRBJ2-7 explains the end of the DNA better; the J call may be wrong. The CDR3 runs 14 residues. CDR1 and CDR2 from the germline V gene are MDHEN and SYDVKM. The CDR3 bases are TGTGCCAGCAGTTTGTTCGGGCATACCTACGAGCAGTACTTC. Its translation: CASSLFGHTYEQYF.

This clonotype was seen only a few times. This chain connects TRBV7-3 to TRBJ2-3; a possible D gene is TRBD1 (5 bases). The germline CDR1 and CDR2 sequences are SGHTA and FQGTGA. Trimming took off 4 bases at V and 6 bases at J, with 11 bases between the two ends. The CDR3 has 13 amino acids. The CDR3 region is CASSSFQGDTQYF. Written as DNA, the CDR3 is TGTGCCAGCAGCTCCTTCCAGGGCGATACGCAGTATTTT.

This rearrangement joins TRBV6-5 to TRBJ2-4; 8 bases line up with TRBD2. The better agreement between TRBJ2-5 and the DNA end casts doubt on the J call. CDR3 length: 15 residues. CDR1 is MNHEY and CDR2 is SVGAGI in the germline V gene. CDR3 region: CASALREDYQETQYF. Written as DNA, the CDR3 is TGTGCCAGCGCGTTGCGGGAGGATTACCAAGAGACCCAGTACTTC.

This clonotype showed up just a few times. The CDR3, as DNA: TGTGCCAGCAGCGCGGGACGAGCCGGCGGGGAGCTGTATTTT. Translation gives CASSAGRAGGELYF. The rearrangement uses TRBV7-9 and TRBJ2-3, with a possible D match to TRBD2 (6 bases). Trimming removed 5 bases at V and 14 bases at J, with 23 bases between. Germline CDR1 reads SEHNR; CDR2 reads FQNEAQ (reference sequence). The CDR3 is 14 residues long.

This rearrangement joins TRBV18 to TRBJ2-1; possible D gene TRBD1, 5 bases. Germline CDR1 KGHSH, CDR2 LQKENI. The CDR3 covers 14 residues. Trimming left V 3 bases short and J 10 bases short, with 16 bases between. The DNA for the CDR3 is TGTGCCAGCTCACCCAGGCAGGGCACCTACGAGCAGTTCTTC. Its protein is CASSPRQGTYEQFF.

This rearrangement joins TRBV6-2 or TRBV6-3 to TRBJ2-6; 7 bases match TRBD1. The DNA end is a closer match to TRBJ2-7, so the J assignment may be wrong. CDR1 and CDR2 from the germline V gene are MNHEY and SVGEGT. The CDR3 contains 13 residues. This CDR3 is CASRRDSIYEQYF. The DNA for the CDR3 is TGTGCCAGCAGACGGGACAGTATCTACGAGCAGTACTTC.

This clonotype showed up many times. The chain is built from TRBV12-3 or TRBV12-4 and TRBJ2-4; no clear D. This CDR3 is 13 amino acids long. V was trimmed by 4 bases and J by 8 bases, leaving 12 bases between them. The CDR3 region is CASSWQSWDIQYF. CDR3 nucleotides: TGTGCCAGCAGTTGGCAGTCGTGGGACATTCAGTACTTC.

The rearrangement joins TRBV12-5 to TRBJ2-1, with TRBD2 matching over 11 bases. V was pared by 6 bases and J by 6 bases, with 13 bases of the junction left unmatched. Germline CDR1 is LGHNT and CDR2 is FRNRAP. This CDR3 contains 17 residues. CDR3 coding DNA: TGTGCTAGTGGCCCTCCCCTAGCGGGAGGACACGGCAATGAGCAGTTCTTC. Amino acids: CASGPPLAGGHGNEQFF. Looking up the rest from reference TRBV12-5 and TRBJ2-1 gives the full variable domain: DARVTQTPRHKVTEMGQEVTMRCQPILGHNTVFWYRQTMMQGLELLAYFRNRAPLDDSGMPKDRFSAEMPDATLATLKIQPSEPRDSAVYFCASGPPLAGGHGNEQFFGPGTRLTVL.

This clonotype is deemed medium-sized. The chain combines TRBV7-8 with TRBJ2-7; TRBD1 matches 9 bases. V lost 4 bases and J lost 4; bases outside the gene matches: 14. This CDR3 is 17 amino acids long. The germline V gene encodes CDR1 SGHVS and CDR2 FQNEAQ. The CDR3 DNA follows: TGTGCCAGCAGCTCTGGGCGTTTAGGACAGGGGACGTACGAGCAGTACTTC. Translation gives CASSSGRLGQGTYEQYF.

This clonotype was counted only a few times. The rearrangement uses TRBV5-4 and TRBJ2-5, with D possibly called TRBD1 or TRBD2 (6 bases each). This CDR3 region has 16 residues. Deletions cut 4 bases from V and 3 bases from J, with 19 bases between. In germline, CDR1 is SGHNT, CDR2 YYREEE (reference sequence). The CDR3: CASSAGTGTKEETQYF. CDR3 bases: TGTGCCAGCAGCGCCGGGACTGGGACAAAGGAAGAGACCCAGTACTTC.

In the case of this clonotype: The conserved phenylalanine or tryptophan is not found at the CDR3 terminus, so this likely reflects a read error. The DNA is omitted, as the CDR3 cannot be located on it reliably, and the CDR3 follows TCRdb's listing. The chain recombines TRBV12-3 or TRBV12-4 with TRBJ2-7; TRBD2 is taken as the D call from the table, unchecked against the DNA. Termini included, the CDR3 measures 14 amino acids. The CDR3 loop reads CASSFEGEGYTFGS.

Judged by abundance, this clonotype is medium-sized (0.01 to 0.1%). The gene calls are TRBV28 and TRBJ1-1, with TRBD1 matching 7 bases. Germline loops: CDR1 MDHEN, CDR2 SYDVKM. Trimming cost V 2 bases and J 1 base; bases outside gene matches: 4. The CDR3 spans 15 residues. CDR3 region: CASSLGTEGNTEAFF. The CDR3, as DNA: TGTGCCAGCAGTTTAGGGACAGAGGGGAACACTGAAGCTTTCTTT.

The sample holds one count of this clonotype. The chain has TRBV7-9 and TRBJ2-3; TRBD2 is a possible D gene (5 bases). The J call could be wrong; TRBJ2-5 is a better fit for the DNA end. The CDR3 length is 14 residues. The germline V gene has CDR1 SEHNR and CDR2 FQNEAQ (reference sequence). CDR3 nucleotides: TGTGCCAGCAGCTTGCGGACTCCCGGAAAGACCCAGTACTTC. It specifies CASSLRTPGKTQYF.

A few counts support this clonotype. In DNA form, the CDR3 reads TGTGCCAGCAGCTTAAGCGGCAATGAGCAGTTCTTC. It codes for CASSLSGNEQFF. This rearrangement joins TRBV7-6 to TRBJ2-1, with D possibly TRBD2 on 5 matching bases. V was clipped by 2 bases and J by 6 bases, with 5 bases between them. CDR3 length equals 12 residues. From germline, CDR1 is SGHVS and CDR2 FNYEAQ.

Regarding this clonotype: Just one base apart from a much larger clone, this may be a read error. This chain uses TRBV7-8 with TRBJ2-1; 7 nucleotides agree with TRBD1. The DNA end is a closer match to TRBJ2-7, so the J assignment may be wrong. Germline CDR1 reads SGHVS; CDR2 reads FQNEAQ. CDR3 length equals 15 residues. CDR3 bases: TGTGCCAGCAGCCAAAGGGACAGCTCCTACAATGAGCAGTACTTC. Its translation is CASSQRDSSYNEQYF.

As regards this clonotype: This clone may be a read error of a much larger clone one base away. The chain has TRBV24-1 and TRBJ2-1, with 8 bases matching TRBD2. The J call may be mistaken, given a closer DNA end match to TRBJ2-7. Looked up from germline, CDR1 is KGHDR and CDR2 is SFDVKD. This CDR3 spans 16 amino acids. The CDR3 spells CATSDFSGIGHNEQYF. DNA for the CDR3: TGTGCCACCAGTGATTTTAGCGGGATTGGGCACAATGAGCAGTACTTC.

This clonotype was found many times. The gene calls are TRBV7-9 and TRBJ1-1; TRBD1 might be the D (6 bases). Germline V gives CDR1 SEHNR, CDR2 FQNEAQ (reference sequence). Trimming took off 0 bases at V and 6 bases at J, with 14 bases between the two ends. CDR3 length equals 15 residues. The DNA for the CDR3 is TGTGCCAGCAGCTTAGCGTGGGGGCGGGTAGCTGAAGCTTTCTTT. Translated, it gives CASSLAWGRVAEAFF. The full variable domain, with the rest looked up from reference TRBV7-9 and TRBJ1-1, is DTGVSQNPRHKITKRGQNVTFRCDPISEHNRLYWYRQTLGQGPEFLTYFQNEAQLEKSRLLSDRFSAERPKGSFSTLEIQRTEQGDSAMYLCASSLAWGRVAEAFFGQGTRLTVV.

The sample holds many counts of this clonotype. V usage is TRBV7-2 and J usage is TRBJ2-1; TRBD2 agrees at 10 bases. Germline V gene data show CDR1 as SGHTA and CDR2 as FQGNSA. The CDR3 runs to 15 residues. V shed 5 bases and J 5 bases; nucleotides not matched to a gene: 6. The CDR3 sequence: CASSVTSGVNNEQFF. CDR3 DNA: TGTGCCAGCAGCGTCACTAGCGGGGTTAACAATGAGCAGTTCTTC.

This clonotype is deemed medium-sized. The rearrangement links TRBV7-8 to TRBJ1-1; TRBD1 matches 7 bases. CDR3 size: 15 residues. Germline V gene data show CDR1 as SGHVS and CDR2 as FQNEAQ. V was clipped by 1 base and J by 4 bases; unmatched bases: 6. The CDR3 protein is CASSLEWGQSTEAFF. The CDR3 nucleotides read TGTGCCAGCAGCTTAGAGTGGGGACAGTCCACTGAAGCTTTCTTT. Using reference TRBV7-8 and TRBJ1-1 for the parts outside the CDR3, the full variable domain is GAGVSQSPRYKVAKRGQDVALRCDPISGHVSLFWYQQALGQGPEFLTYFQNEAQLDKSGLPSDRFFAERPEGSVSTLKIQRTQQEDSAVYLCASSLEWGQSTEAFFGQGTRLTVV.

The table lists this clonotype with a count of one. J is TRBJ2-1 and V is TRBV9; 15 positions match TRBD2. The J call is uncertain, as TRBJ2-7 better fits the DNA end. Per germline, CDR1 SGDLS and CDR2 YYNGEE. The CDR3 is 16 residues long. The CDR3 DNA sequence: TGTGCCAGCAGCATTGGACTAGCGGGAGGGCAGGGTGAGCAGTACTTC. This encodes CASSIGLAGGQGEQYF.

Regarding this clonotype: Lacking the conserved final phenylalanine or tryptophan, this CDR3 likely reflects a read error. Because the CDR3's place on the DNA is in doubt, the DNA is left out and the CDR3 is given as listed by TCRdb. The V and J genes are TRBV7-4 and TRBJ2-6; the table names TRBD2, a call not compared with the DNA. Germline assignment: CDR1 SGHVT and CDR2 SQSDAQ. A total of 19 residues make up the CDR3, ends included. This chain's CDR3 is CASSSSLAGDAYNEQFFGA.

This clonotype showed up many times. The V and J genes are TRBV7-6 and TRBJ1-5; weak D call: TRBD1 (5 bases). The germline V gene encodes CDR1 SGHVS and CDR2 FNYEAQ. Trimming cost V 5 bases and J 0 bases, with 17 bases left between them. This CDR3 has 17 residues. This CDR3 is CASSPQWGGYSNQPQHF. CDR3 DNA: TGTGCCAGCAGCCCCCAATGGGGCGGATATAGCAATCAGCCCCAGCATTTT.

This clonotype appeared many times. The chain recombines TRBV27 with TRBJ1-6; 12 bases fit TRBD1. CDR3 length: 14 amino acids. Germline V gives CDR1 MNHEY, CDR2 SMNVEV (reference sequence). V was pared by 4 bases and J by 10 bases, with 2 bases of the junction left unmatched. This CDR3 is CASSWDRGLSPLHF. The CDR3 nucleotides are TGTGCCAGCAGTTGGGACAGGGGGCTCTCACCCCTCCACTTT.

This chain uses TRBV7-3 with TRBJ2-3; D gene uncertain. Trimming took off 0 bases at V and 4 bases at J, with 5 bases between the two ends. Germline V gene sequence: CDR1 SGHTA, CDR2 FQGTGA. The CDR3 consists of 13 residues. In nucleotides, the CDR3 is TGTGCCAGCAGCTTAACTTTCGCAGATACGCAGTATTTT. It codes for CASSLTFADTQYF.

This clonotype was found once. The chain carries TRBV11-1 and TRBJ2-5; 11 bases agree with TRBD2. This CDR3 comprises 15 residues. Germline assignment: CDR1 SGHAT and CDR2 FQDESV (reference sequence). V was pared by 5 bases and J by 1 base, with 3 bases of the junction left unmatched. The CDR3 nucleotides are TGTGCCAGCAGCAAAGGACTAGCGGGCCAAGAGACCCAGTACTTC. Protein: CASSKGLAGQETQYF.

This clonotype was seen many times. The chain recombines TRBV10-3 with TRBJ2-3; 9 nucleotides agree with TRBD1. The CDR3 loop spans 15 amino acids. Germline CDR1 is ENHRY and CDR2 is SYGVKD. V gave up 1 base and J gave up 4 bases; unmatched junction bases: 3. The CDR3 DNA reads as TGTGCCATCAGTGAGTGGACAGGGGAGGCAGATACGCAGTATTTT. Translating gives CAISEWTGEADTQYF.

The rearrangement joins TRBV7-3 to TRBJ1-5, with D possibly matching TRBD1 (5 bases). This CDR3 comprises 15 residues. Germline CDR1 is SGHTA and CDR2 is FQGTGA. The ends were cut back, 5 bases at V and 5 bases at J, with 16 bases in the middle. CDR3 bases: TGTGCCAGCAGCCCCCGACACAGGAGATATCAGCCCCAGCATTTT. Translation gives CASSPRHRRYQPQHF.

Sample share makes this clonotype medium-sized (0.01 to 0.1%). V is TRBV7-2 and J is TRBJ1-1, with D uncertain. The germline gives CDR1 SGHTA, CDR2 FQGNSA. The V gene lost 2 bases and the J gene lost 0 bases, with 10 bases spanning the gap. The CDR3 loop spans 15 amino acids. CDR3 protein: CASSLQRVMNTEAFF. CDR3 DNA: TGTGCCAGCAGCTTACAGCGGGTTATGAACACTGAAGCTTTCTTT.

This clonotype was found many times. The chain is built from TRBV27 and TRBJ1-2, with 8 bases identical to TRBD1. J lost 4 bases, V lost 6 bases, and 13 bases had no gene match. The CDR3 totals 16 residues. The germline V gene has CDR1 MNHEY and CDR2 SMNVEV (reference sequence). The CDR3 DNA reads as TGTGCCAGCAGCTCAGGGGGCGCGCTTATTGGCTATGGCTACACCTTC. It codes for CASSSGGALIGYGYTF.

This chain joins TRBV27 and TRBJ2-3; 7 positions agree with TRBD1. The DNA matches TRBJ2-1 better at its end, which makes the J call doubtful. CDR3 size: 16 residues. Germline CDR1 reads MNHEY; CDR2 reads SMNVEV (reference sequence). The CDR3 DNA follows: TGTGCCAGCAGTAATGAGGGGGCCCCCCCCTACAATGAGCAGTTCTTC. Its protein product is CASSNEGAPPYNEQFF.

This clonotype has only one observation. The chain carries TRBV12-3 or TRBV12-4 and TRBJ1-1; a weak D match, TRBD1 (6 bases). Trimming took 5 bases from V and 0 from J, leaving 16 bases between them. The CDR3 is 16 residues long. The DNA of the CDR3 is TGTGCCAGCAGTAGGGGGTTAACGGGGGTGAACACTGAAGCTTTCTTT. Translation gives CASSRGLTGVNTEAFF.